This entry lists 17 T cell receptor beta chains sequenced from one sample in a study of blood T cell repertoires in COVID-19 (dated by TCRdb to about 2020). Receptor amplification or capture employed the immunoSEQ multiplex PCR assay. TCRdb took over this immuneACCESS table, retaining in-frame rearrangements with V and J assigned. Such tables are incomplete; in checked studies, under half of the missing clones stem from an unresolved V gene, and the remainder is unexplained. This sample holds 70,000 or so clones; around 86% were observed only once. In total, the top ten clones hold about 2.9% of the sample. The sample consisted of peripheral blood. These receptors were taken from an elderly man with acute or convalescent COVID-19.

This clone was observed a handful of times. The V call is TRBV11-3, the J call TRBJ1-3; D perhaps matches TRBD1 (5 bases). The germline V and J ends were trimmed by 11 bases and 1 base, with 9 bases remaining between them. The CDR3 covers 12 residues. The germline V gene encodes CDR1 SGHNT and CDR2 YENEEA. The CDR3 coding sequence is TGTGCCTGCCAGGGTTCTGGAAACACCATATATTTT. Protein: CACQGSGNTIYF.

The chain links TRBV4-3 to TRBJ1-3, with a possible D match to TRBD1 (6 bases). From germline, CDR1 is LGHNA and CDR2 YSLEER. The CDR3 is 14 residues long. V was pared by 2 bases and J by 2 bases, with 7 bases between. This CDR3 is CASSQQGTGNTIYF. CDR3 sequence (DNA): TGCGCCAGCAGCCAACAGGGGACTGGAAACACCATATATTTT.

The V and J genes are TRBV7-2 and TRBJ1-2; 9 bases align to TRBD1. V dropped 5 bases and J dropped 6; count of bases not matched to a gene: 10. Germline V gene sequence: CDR1 SGHTA, CDR2 FQGNSA. The CDR3 consists of 15 residues. The CDR3 region has the DNA TGTGCCAGCAGCCTACGTTCGGGACAGGGTAATGGCTACACCTTC. Its protein is CASSLRSGQGNGYTF. The variable domain in full, completed from reference TRBV7-2 and TRBJ1-2, reads GAGVSQSPSNKVTEKGKDVELRCDPISGHTALYWYRQSLGQGLEFLIYFQGNSAPDKSGLPSDRFSAERTGGSVSTLTIQRTQQEDSAVYLCASSLRSGQGNGYTFGSGTRLTVV.

This clone was picked up a small number of times. V gene TRBV19 combines with J gene TRBJ1-1; 9 bases align to TRBD1. Trimming at V came to 5 bases and at J to 6 bases, leaving 10 bases not matched to a gene. Germline V gives CDR1 LNHDA, CDR2 SQIVND (reference sequence). This CDR3 is built from 15 residues. CDR3 region: CASSFRTGALAEAFF. The CDR3 DNA sequence: TGTGCCAGTAGTTTTCGGACAGGGGCCCTCGCTGAAGCTTTCTTT.

The chain carries TRBV6-5 and TRBJ2-7; D possibly corresponds to TRBD2 (5 bases). Germline V gives CDR1 MNHEY, CDR2 SVGAGI. This CDR3 has 13 residues. Trimming stripped 7 bases from V and 0 bases from J, with 10 bases between. CDR3 coding DNA: TGTGCCAGCAATCGAGCGGACTCCTACGAGCAGTACTTC. Translated, it gives CASNRADSYEQYF.

The chain carries TRBV18 and TRBJ1-1; D ambiguous. The germline gives CDR1 KGHSH, CDR2 LQKENI. The CDR3 sequence is 15 residues long. The ends were cut back, 2 bases at V and 3 bases at J, with 13 bases in the middle. CDR3: CASSPKTRMDTEAFF. The CDR3 nucleotides read TGTGCCAGCTCACCAAAGACAAGGATGGACACTGAAGCTTTCTTT.

The chain uses TRBV3-1 (or the pseudogene TRBV3-2) and TRBJ1-2, with 7 nucleotides matching TRBD1. The length of the CDR3 is 17 residues. Germline lookup yields CDR1 LGHDT and CDR2 YNNKEL (reference sequence). Unmatched junction bases numbered 7, after V lost 0 bases and J lost 0 bases. The CDR3 DNA reads TGTGCCAGCAGCCAAGATCTCCGGGACAGATCTAACTATGGCTACACCTTC. This encodes CASSQDLRDRSNYGYTF.

The rearrangement joins TRBV7-6 to TRBJ1-6, with D possibly TRBD1 on 5 matching bases. The CDR3 has 16 amino acids. With 1 base removed from V and 10 bases from J, the gap between germline ends came to 17 bases. Germline V CDR1 and CDR2: SGHVS, FNYEAQ. CDR3 nucleotides: TGTGCCAGCAGCTTAGAGGCGGGGTCGGAGGGGTCACCCCTCCACTTT. The encoded protein is CASSLEAGSEGSPLHF.

This clone was detected only once. This chain connects TRBV19 to TRBJ1-1, with 9 bases matching TRBD1. The CDR3 length is 12 residues. Trimming removed 6 bases from V and 9 bases from J; junction bases left unmatched: 5. CDR1 is LNHDA, CDR2 SQIVND, per germline (reference sequence). CDR3 sequence: CASSRGQGKAFF. The CDR3 DNA reads as TGTGCCAGTAGCCGTGGACAGGGGAAAGCTTTCTTT.

The chain has TRBV10-3 and TRBJ2-3; a weak D match, TRBD2 (6 bases). The germline V gene encodes CDR1 ENHRY and CDR2 SYGVKD. The germline V and J ends were trimmed by 0 bases and 6 bases, with 16 bases remaining between them. The CDR3 totals 16 residues. CDR3 loop: CAISESASGAADTQYF. The CDR3 nucleotides are TGTGCCATCAGTGAGTCGGCTTCGGGAGCCGCGGATACGCAGTATTTT.

This chain links TRBV2 with TRBJ1-5, with 8 bases matching TRBD1. The CDR3 is 15 residues long. V lost 7 bases to trimming and J lost 0 bases; unmatched junction nucleotides: 5. Germline CDR1 reads SNHLY; CDR2 reads FYNNEI. The CDR3 DNA sequence: TGTGCCAGCACCGAGCAGGGGGCTAGCAATCAGCCCCAGCATTTT. Encoded protein: CASTEQGASNQPQHF.

The V call is TRBV4-2, the J call TRBJ1-2; D is possibly TRBD1 (6 bases). There are 16 residues in the CDR3. V was trimmed by 1 base and J by 0 bases, leaving 12 bases between them. Germline lookup yields CDR1 LGHNA and CDR2 YNFKEQ. The CDR3 nucleotides are TGTGCCAGCAGCCAAGCCGGGACAAAAGCTAACTATGGCTACACCTTC. Encoded protein: CASSQAGTKANYGYTF.

The sample holds one count of this clone. V usage is TRBV9 and J usage is TRBJ1-1; 10 bases align to TRBD1. Losses at the gene ends were 4 bases for V and 4 bases for J; bases not matched to a gene: 7. The germline gives CDR1 SGDLS, CDR2 YYNGEE. The CDR3 loop spans 15 amino acids. In nucleotides, the CDR3 is TGTGCCAGCAGCACTCGGGACAGGGGTCTCACTGAAGCTTTCTTT. It is translated as CASSTRDRGLTEAFF.

This clone appeared a few times. The V gene is TRBV6-5, the J gene TRBJ1-5; 9 bases agree with TRBD1. The CDR3 totals 12 residues. Trimming took 10 bases from V and 5 from J; bases not matched to a gene: 3. Germline loops: CDR1 MNHEY, CDR2 SVGAGI. CDR3 nucleotide sequence: TGTGCCACCGGGGACAGGGATCAGCCCCAGCATTTT. It codes for CATGDRDQPQHF.

The chain employs TRBV7-2 and TRBJ1-3, with unresolved D. V was clipped by 0 bases and J by 4 bases, with 10 bases between them. CDR1 and CDR2 from the germline V gene are SGHTA and FQGNSA. This CDR3 spans 15 amino acids. CDR3 protein: CASSLAAARGNTIYF. CDR3 in DNA: TGTGCCAGCAGCTTAGCGGCAGCGCGGGGAAACACCATATATTTT.

This chain uses TRBV9 with TRBJ1-2, with D possibly TRBD1 on 5 matching bases. The germline V gene has CDR1 SGDLS and CDR2 YYNGEE. The CDR3 extends over 13 amino acids. Deletions cut 3 bases from V and 4 bases from J, with 10 bases between. In nucleotides, the CDR3 is TGTGCCAGCAGCGCGACAGATGGCTATGGCTACACCTTC. Translated, it gives CASSATDGYGYTF.

The CDR3 loop reads CASRPTGGTGELFF. In nucleotides, the CDR3 is TGTGCCAGCAGACCCACAGGGGGCACCGGGGAGCTGTTTTTT. V and J are TRBV27 and TRBJ2-2, with 8 bases fitting TRBD1. J gave up 4 bases and V 6 bases, and 4 bases lay outside the gene matches. Looked up from germline, CDR1 is MNHEY and CDR2 is SMNVEV (reference sequence). The CDR3 consists of 14 residues.